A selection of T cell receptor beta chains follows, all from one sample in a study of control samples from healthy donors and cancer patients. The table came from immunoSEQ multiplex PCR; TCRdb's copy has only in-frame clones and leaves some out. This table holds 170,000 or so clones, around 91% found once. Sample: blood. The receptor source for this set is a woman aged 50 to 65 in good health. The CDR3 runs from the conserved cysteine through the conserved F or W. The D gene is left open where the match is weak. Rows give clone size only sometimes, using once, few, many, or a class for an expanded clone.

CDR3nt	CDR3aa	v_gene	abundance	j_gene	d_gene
TGTGCCAGCAGTTTTCGAAAAGTGAACACCGGGGAGCTGTTTTTT	CASSFRKVNTGELFF	TRBV28	.	TRBJ2-2	.
TGTGCCAGCAGCTTAGATTCTTCCGGGACAGGTTACACCGGGGAGCTGTTTTTT	CASSLDSSGTGYTGELFF	TRBV11-3	.	TRBJ2-2	TRBD1
TGTGCCAGCAGCTTAGTGTCAGGGGCGGGCTATGGCTACACCTTC	CASSLVSGAGYGYTF	TRBV7-8	.	TRBJ1-2	.
TGTGCCTGGAGGCTGCGGCCGCAAGAGACCCAGTACTTC	CAWRLRPQETQYF	TRBV30	.	TRBJ2-5	.
TGTGCCAGCAGCCCTGGGGCGGGAGGTTACAATGAGCAGTTCTTC	CASSPGAGGYNEQFF	TRBV11-3	.	TRBJ2-1	TRBD2
TGTGCCAGCAGCCCTGACAGGACGAACACCGGGGAGCTGTTTTTT	CASSPDRTNTGELFF	TRBV5-5	few	TRBJ2-2	.
TGTGCCAGTAGTATTGCGCGGGGGACCTTGGATACGCAGTATTTT	CASSIARGTLDTQYF	TRBV19	few	TRBJ2-3	TRBD2
TGTGCCAGCACCCCCGGAGGGGAAAGGAATCAGCCCCAGCATTTT	CASTPGGERNQPQHF	TRBV6-2/TRBV6-3	.	TRBJ1-5	.
TGCGCCAGCAGCCAAGATGGGTCAGGGGTCGAGACCCAGTACTTC	CASSQDGSGVETQYF	TRBV4-1	.	TRBJ2-5	.
TGTGCCAGCAGCTTAGGGGCCTGGTTCTACGAGCAGTACTTC	CASSLGAWFYEQYF	TRBV7-8	.	TRBJ2-7	.
TGTGCCTGGAGCCAGGGTAACCCCTATAGCAATCAGCCCCAGCATTTT	CAWSQGNPYSNQPQHF	TRBV30	.	TRBJ1-5	.
TGTGCCAGCAGCTTAGCCCCAGGGCAGGGAAATGAAAAACTGTTTTTT	CASSLAPGQGNEKLFF	TRBV7-9	once	TRBJ1-4	.
TGTGCCAGCTACTATCCCCAGCACCTCGAGCAGTTCTTC	CASYYPQHLEQFF	TRBV2	few	TRBJ2-1	.
TGCGCCAGCAGCCAATCCCCGGTCAGCGGGGGGAACACAGATACGCAGTATTTT	CASSQSPVSGGNTDTQYF	TRBV4-1	.	TRBJ2-3	TRBD2
TGTGCCAGCATTTGGGGTGAGTTGGAGCGTCAGCCCCAGCATTTT	CASIWGELERQPQHF	TRBV28	.	TRBJ1-5	.
TGTGCCAGCAGCCATTTCCAGGGGGGGATCCCCTACGAGCAGTACTTC	CASSHFQGGIPYEQYF	TRBV11-2	once	TRBJ2-7	.
TGTGCCAGCAGCTTAGTGAGGGGACCAGATTCACCCCTCCACTTT	CASSLVRGPDSPLHF	TRBV7-2	.	TRBJ1-6	.
TGTGCCAGCCGCACGTCGGTTTATGAAAAACTGTTTTTT	CASRTSVYEKLFF	TRBV18	.	TRBJ1-4	.
TGTGCCAGCAGCCAAGATGGGGCCCCAAAAAGGGGCGCAAGGGACATTCAGTACTTC	CASSQDGAPKRGARDIQYF	TRBV3-1/TRBV3-2	.	TRBJ2-4	.
TGCGCCAGCAGCTTGGTTAGCGGGAGTAGCTCCTACAATGAGCAGTTCTTC	CASSLVSGSSSYNEQFF	TRBV5-1	.	TRBJ2-1	TRBD2
TGTGCCAGCAGTTACTCGAAGCGGGACGACAATGAGCAGTTCTTC	CASSYSKRDDNEQFF	TRBV6-2/TRBV6-3	.	TRBJ2-1	TRBD2
TGCGCCAGCAGCCCCTGGGGAGGGGGCTCCTACGAGCAGTACTTC	CASSPWGGGSYEQYF	TRBV5-1	.	TRBJ2-7	.
TGTGCCAGCAGTCACTCCGGACTCTCCCCCTACTTC	CASSHSGLSPYF	TRBV6-2/TRBV6-3	few	TRBJ2-7	.
TGTGCCAGCAGCCGGACAGTGAACTACGAGCAGTACTTC	CASSRTVNYEQYF	TRBV5-6	once	TRBJ2-7	.
TGTGCCAGTAGTATACCTTCCTTCGATCAGCCCCAGCATTTT	CASSIPSFDQPQHF	TRBV19	.	TRBJ1-5	.
TGTGCCAGCAGCTTATCGGGGAACACTGAAGCTTTCTTT	CASSLSGNTEAFF	TRBV3-1/TRBV3-2	.	TRBJ1-1	.
TGTGCCAGCAGCCAGGGCTCGCAGCAGTACTTC	CASSQGSQQYF	TRBV3-1/TRBV3-2	.	TRBJ2-7	.
TGTGCCAGCAGCTCTCGCGGCGGGGGCCTTCCTTACAATGAGCAGTTCTTC	CASSSRGGGLPYNEQFF	TRBV5-4	.	TRBJ2-1	.
TGTGCCAGCAGCCAGGATCAGGGGGGGAGTGAAAAACTGTTTTTT	CASSQDQGGSEKLFF	TRBV4-2	.	TRBJ1-4	TRBD1
TGCGCCAGCAGCCAAGTAACGGCCGGGGCTGGCGGCTACACCTTC	CASSQVTAGAGGYTF	TRBV4-3	.	TRBJ1-2	.
TGTGCCAGCAGTTTGGGCCCACAGGCTCCTAATGAAAAACTGTTTTTT	CASSLGPQAPNEKLFF	TRBV6-5	.	TRBJ1-4	.
TGCGCCAGCAGCTTGCGCTGGGGATCCGGGAGGACTAGCGGGGTGCCATTTCAAGAGACCCAGTACTTC	CASSLRWGSGRTSGVPFQETQYF	TRBV5-1	.	TRBJ2-5	TRBD2
TGCAGCGTTGCGTACAGGGTTGACACTGAAGCTTTCTTT	CSVAYRVDTEAFF	TRBV29-1	.	TRBJ1-1	.
TGTGCCAGCAGTTACGGACGCCCAAGGGACATCTACTATGGCTACACCTTC	CASSYGRPRDIYYGYTF	TRBV6-2/TRBV6-3	.	TRBJ1-2	.
TGTGCCAGCGTGGGACAGACAAGCACCGGGGAGCTGTTTTTT	CASVGQTSTGELFF	TRBV6-5	.	TRBJ2-2	TRBD1
TGTGCCAGCAGGCCTTCCTCTGGAAACACCATATATTTT	CASRPSSGNTIYF	TRBV6-5	.	TRBJ1-3	.
TGTGCCAGCAGCCCGAACTCTGGAAACACCATATATTTT	CASSPNSGNTIYF	TRBV7-9	.	TRBJ1-3	.
TGTGCCAGCAGCGGCAGGGTACCCACCGGGGAGCTGTTTTTT	CASSGRVPTGELFF	TRBV9	.	TRBJ2-2	.
TGTGCCAGCTGTTTCGGGCAGGGCTGCACCATATATTTT	CASCFGQGCTIYF	TRBV12-3/TRBV12-4	.	TRBJ1-3	.
TGCGCCAGCAGCTTGGACACTTCCAGAGGCTCACCCCTCCACTTT	CASSLDTSRGSPLHF	TRBV5-1	.	TRBJ1-6	.
TGCAGCGTTGAAGAACTAGCGAGAGATACGCAGTATTTT	CSVEELARDTQYF	TRBV29-1	.	TRBJ2-3	TRBD2
TGTGCCAGCAGTATTATGGCGGGATCTAGCACAGATACGCAGTATTTT	CASSIMAGSSTDTQYF	TRBV27	.	TRBJ2-3	.